This TCR beta chain is drawn from a study of shared clonotypes between healthy human individuals. Study as a whole: Every donor yielded three CD4 naive, three CD4 memory, two CD8 naive and one CD8 memory plate.

Sequencing used immunoSEQ multiplex PCR; TCRdb keeps in-frame clones, though not all of them. The sample includes about 1 million clones, roughly 75% of them seen just once. This clone appeared many times. The CDR3 covers 14 residues. Looked up from germline, CDR1 is SNHLY and CDR2 is FYNNEI. Trimming took off 4 bases at V and 2 bases at J, with 11 bases between the two ends. The chain combines TRBV2 with TRBJ1-1; D ambiguous. Sequenced material: memory CD4+ T cells sorted from blood. Subset: CD45RA-negative fraction. The clonotype was recovered from a man aged 18 to 29 in good health. CDR3 sequence: CASSVAQTNTEAFF. The DNA of the CDR3 is TGTGCCAGCAGTGTCGCACAGACAAACACTGAAGCTTTCTTT.